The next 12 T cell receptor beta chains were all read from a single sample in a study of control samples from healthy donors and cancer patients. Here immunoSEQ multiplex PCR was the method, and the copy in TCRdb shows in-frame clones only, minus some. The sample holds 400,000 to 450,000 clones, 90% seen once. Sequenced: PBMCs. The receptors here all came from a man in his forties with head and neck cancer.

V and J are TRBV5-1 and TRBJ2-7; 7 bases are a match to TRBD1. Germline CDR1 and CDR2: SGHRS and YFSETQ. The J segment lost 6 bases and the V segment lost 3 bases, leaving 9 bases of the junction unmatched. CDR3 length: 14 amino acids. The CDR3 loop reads CASSSLDRASEQYF. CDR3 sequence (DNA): TGCGCCAGCAGCTCCCTTGACAGGGCTAGCGAGCAGTACTTC.

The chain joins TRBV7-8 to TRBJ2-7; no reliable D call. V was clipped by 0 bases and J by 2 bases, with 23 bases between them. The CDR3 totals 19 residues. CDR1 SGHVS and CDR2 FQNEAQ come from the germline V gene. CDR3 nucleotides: TGTGCCAGCAGCTTAGCGTTTCGGACCCATCGTACTTCGACCTACGAGCAGTACTTC. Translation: CASSLAFRTHRTSTYEQYF.

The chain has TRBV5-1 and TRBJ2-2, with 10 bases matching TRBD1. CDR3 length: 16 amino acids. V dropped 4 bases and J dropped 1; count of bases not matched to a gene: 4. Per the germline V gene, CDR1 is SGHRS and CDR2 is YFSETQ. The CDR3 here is CASSPGQGRNTGELFF. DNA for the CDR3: TGCGCCAGCAGCCCGGGACAGGGGCGGAACACCGGGGAGCTGTTTTTT.

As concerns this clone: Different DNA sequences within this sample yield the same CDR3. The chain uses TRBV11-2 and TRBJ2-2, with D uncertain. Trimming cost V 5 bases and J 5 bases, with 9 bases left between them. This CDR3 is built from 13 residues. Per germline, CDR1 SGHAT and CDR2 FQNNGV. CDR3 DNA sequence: TGTGCCAGCAGCCTCGCGCGGACCGGGGAGCTGTTTTTT. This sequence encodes CASSLARTGELFF. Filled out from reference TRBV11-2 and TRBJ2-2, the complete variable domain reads EAGVAQSPRYKIIEKRQSVAFWCNPISGHATLYWYQQILGQGPKLLIQFQNNGVVDDSQLPKDRFSAERLKGVDSTLKIQPAKLEDSAVYLCASSLARTGELFFGEGSRLTVL.

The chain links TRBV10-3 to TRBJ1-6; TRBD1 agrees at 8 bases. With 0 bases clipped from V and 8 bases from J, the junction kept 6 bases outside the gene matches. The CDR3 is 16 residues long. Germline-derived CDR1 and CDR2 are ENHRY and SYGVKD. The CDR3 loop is CAISESSGGQDSPLHF. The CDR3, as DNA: TGTGCCATCAGTGAGTCTTCAGGGGGCCAGGATTCACCCCTCCACTTT.

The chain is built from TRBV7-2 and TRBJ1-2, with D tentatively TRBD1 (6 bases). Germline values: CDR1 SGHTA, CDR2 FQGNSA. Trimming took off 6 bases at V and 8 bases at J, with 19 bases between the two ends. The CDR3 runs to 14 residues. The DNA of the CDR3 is TGTGCCAGCAGTCGCTCCCAGGGGTCGGAAGGCTACACCTTC. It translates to CASSRSQGSEGYTF.

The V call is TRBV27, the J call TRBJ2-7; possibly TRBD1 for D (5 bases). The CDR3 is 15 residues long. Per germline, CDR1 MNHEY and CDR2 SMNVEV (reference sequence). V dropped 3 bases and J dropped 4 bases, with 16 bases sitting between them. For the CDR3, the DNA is TGTGCCAGCAGTTTCTTCACAGGTTTTGTTTACGAGCAGTACTTC. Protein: CASSFFTGFVYEQYF.

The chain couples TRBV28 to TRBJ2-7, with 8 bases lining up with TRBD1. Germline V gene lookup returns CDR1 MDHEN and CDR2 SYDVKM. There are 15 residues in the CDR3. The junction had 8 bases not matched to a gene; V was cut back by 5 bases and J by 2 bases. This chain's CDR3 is CASSPTGGPTYEQYF. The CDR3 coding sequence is TGTGCCAGCAGTCCAACAGGGGGGCCCACCTACGAGCAGTACTTC.

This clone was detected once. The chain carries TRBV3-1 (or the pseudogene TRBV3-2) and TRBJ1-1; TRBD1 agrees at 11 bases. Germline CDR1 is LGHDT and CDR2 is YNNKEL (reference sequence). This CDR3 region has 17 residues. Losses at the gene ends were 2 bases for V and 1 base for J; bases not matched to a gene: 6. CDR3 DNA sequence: TGTGCCAGCAGCCAAAAGCCGGGACAGGGGGGGAACACTGAAGCTTTCTTT. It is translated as CASSQKPGQGGNTEAFF.

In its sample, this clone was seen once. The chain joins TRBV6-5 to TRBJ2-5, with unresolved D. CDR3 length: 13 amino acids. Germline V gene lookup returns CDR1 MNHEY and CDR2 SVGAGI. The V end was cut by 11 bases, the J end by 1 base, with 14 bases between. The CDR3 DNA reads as TGTGCCTCTCGGGTCGCTGCCCAAGAGACCCAGTACTTC. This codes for CASRVAAQETQYF.

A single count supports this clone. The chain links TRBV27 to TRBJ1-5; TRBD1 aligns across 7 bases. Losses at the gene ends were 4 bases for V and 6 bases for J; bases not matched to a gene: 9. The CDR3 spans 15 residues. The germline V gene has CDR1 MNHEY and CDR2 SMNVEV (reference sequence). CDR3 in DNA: TGTGCCAGCAGTTCACTGACAGGGATGTTTCAGCCCCAGCATTTT. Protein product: CASSSLTGMFQPQHF.

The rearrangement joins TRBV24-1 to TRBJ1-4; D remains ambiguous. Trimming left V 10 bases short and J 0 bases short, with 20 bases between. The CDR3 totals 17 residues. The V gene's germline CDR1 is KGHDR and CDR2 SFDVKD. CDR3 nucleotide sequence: TGTGCCACATATGACATCAAGGCTGGGGCAACTAATGAAAAACTGTTTTTT. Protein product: CATYDIKAGATNEKLFF.